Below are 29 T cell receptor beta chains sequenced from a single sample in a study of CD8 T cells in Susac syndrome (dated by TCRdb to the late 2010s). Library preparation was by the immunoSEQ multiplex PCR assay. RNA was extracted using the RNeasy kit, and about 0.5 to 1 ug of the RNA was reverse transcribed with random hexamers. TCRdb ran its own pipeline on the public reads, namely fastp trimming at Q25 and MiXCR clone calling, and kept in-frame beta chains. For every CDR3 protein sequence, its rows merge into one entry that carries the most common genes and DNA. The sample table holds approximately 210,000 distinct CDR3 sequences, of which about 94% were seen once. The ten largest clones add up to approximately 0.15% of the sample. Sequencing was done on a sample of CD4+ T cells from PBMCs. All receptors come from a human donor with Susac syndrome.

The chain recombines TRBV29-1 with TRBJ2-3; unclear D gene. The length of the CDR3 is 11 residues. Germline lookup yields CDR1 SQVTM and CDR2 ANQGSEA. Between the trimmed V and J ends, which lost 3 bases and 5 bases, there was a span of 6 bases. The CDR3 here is CSVEGVDTQYF. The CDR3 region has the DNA TGCAGCGTTGAGGGTGTAGATACGCAGTATTTT.

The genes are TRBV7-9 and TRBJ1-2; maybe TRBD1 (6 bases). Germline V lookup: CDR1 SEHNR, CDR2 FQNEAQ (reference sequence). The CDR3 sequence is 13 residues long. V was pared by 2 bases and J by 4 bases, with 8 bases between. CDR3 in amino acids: CASSLRQVYGYTF. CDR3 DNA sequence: TGTGCCAGCAGCTTAAGACAGGTCTATGGCTACACCTTC.

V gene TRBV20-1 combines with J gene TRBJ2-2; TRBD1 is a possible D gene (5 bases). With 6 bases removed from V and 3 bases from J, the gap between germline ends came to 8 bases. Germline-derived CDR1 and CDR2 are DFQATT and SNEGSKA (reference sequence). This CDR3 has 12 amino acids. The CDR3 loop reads CSADSYTGELFF. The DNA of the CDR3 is TGCAGTGCCGACAGCTACACCGGGGAGCTGTTTTTT.

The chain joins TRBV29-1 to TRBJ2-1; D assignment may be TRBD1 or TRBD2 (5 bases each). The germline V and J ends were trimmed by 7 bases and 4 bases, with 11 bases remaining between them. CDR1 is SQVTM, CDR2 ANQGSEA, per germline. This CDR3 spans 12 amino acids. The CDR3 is CSARGTYNEQFF. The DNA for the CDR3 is TGCAGCGCACGAGGGACGTACAATGAGCAGTTCTTC.

This CDR3 reads CATSDWDVSTQYF. The CDR3 DNA sequence: TGTGCCACCAGTGATTGGGACGTCTCTACGCAGTATTTT. This chain joins TRBV24-1 and TRBJ2-3; D could derive from TRBD1 or TRBD2 (5 bases each). This CDR3 contains 13 residues. From germline, CDR1 is KGHDR and CDR2 SFDVKD. Trimming took off 2 bases at V and 8 bases at J, with 10 bases between the two ends.

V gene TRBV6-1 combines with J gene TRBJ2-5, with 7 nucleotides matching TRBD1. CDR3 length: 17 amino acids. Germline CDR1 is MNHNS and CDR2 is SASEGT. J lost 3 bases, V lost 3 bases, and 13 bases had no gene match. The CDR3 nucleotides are TGTGCCAGCAGTGACGCTAATAGTGGGACAGTAAAAGAGACCCAGTACTTC. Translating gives CASSDANSGTVKETQYF.

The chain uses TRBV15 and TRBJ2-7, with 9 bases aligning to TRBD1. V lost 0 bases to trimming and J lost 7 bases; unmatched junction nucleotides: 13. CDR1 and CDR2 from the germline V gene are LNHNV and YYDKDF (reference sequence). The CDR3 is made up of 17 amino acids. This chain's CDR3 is CATSRETGTGTSVEQYF. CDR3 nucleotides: TGTGCCACCAGCAGAGAGACCGGGACAGGGACGTCCGTGGAGCAGTACTTC.

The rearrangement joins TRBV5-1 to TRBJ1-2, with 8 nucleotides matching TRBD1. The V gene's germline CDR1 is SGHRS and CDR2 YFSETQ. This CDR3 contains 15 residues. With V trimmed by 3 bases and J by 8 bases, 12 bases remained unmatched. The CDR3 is CASSSPGQEVGGYTF. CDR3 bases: TGCGCCAGCAGCTCCCCGGGACAGGAGGTGGGGGGCTACACCTTC.

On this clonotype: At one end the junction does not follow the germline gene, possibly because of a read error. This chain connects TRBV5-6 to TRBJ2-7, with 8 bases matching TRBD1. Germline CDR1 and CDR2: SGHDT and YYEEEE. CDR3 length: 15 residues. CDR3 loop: CVSSFMGTGGYEQYF. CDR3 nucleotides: TGTGTCAGCAGCTTTATGGGGACAGGAGGCTACGAGCAGTACTTC. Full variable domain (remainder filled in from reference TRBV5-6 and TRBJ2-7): DAGVTQSPTHLIKTRGQQVTLRCSPKSGHDTVSWYQQALGQGPQFIFQYYEEEERQRGNFPDRFSGHQFPNYSSELNVNALLLGDSALYLCVSSFMGTGGYEQYFGPGTRLTVT.

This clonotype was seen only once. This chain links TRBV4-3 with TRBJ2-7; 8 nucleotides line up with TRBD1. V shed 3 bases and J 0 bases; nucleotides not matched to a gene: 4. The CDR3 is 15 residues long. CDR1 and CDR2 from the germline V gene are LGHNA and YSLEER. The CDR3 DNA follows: TGCGCCAGCAGCCACCGACAGGGGAACTCCTACGAGCAGTACTTC. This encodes CASSHRQGNSYEQYF.

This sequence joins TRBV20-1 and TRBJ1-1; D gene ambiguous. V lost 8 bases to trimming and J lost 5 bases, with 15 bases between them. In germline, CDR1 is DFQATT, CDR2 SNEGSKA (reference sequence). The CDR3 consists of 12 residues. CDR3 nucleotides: TGCAGTTCGCCGGGTCAGGATACTGAAGCTTTCTTT. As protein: CSSPGQDTEAFF.

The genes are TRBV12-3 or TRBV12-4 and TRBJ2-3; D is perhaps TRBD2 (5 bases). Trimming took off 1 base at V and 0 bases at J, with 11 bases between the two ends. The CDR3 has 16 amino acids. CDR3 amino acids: CASSLDSGSSTDTQYF. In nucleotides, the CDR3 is TGTGCCAGCAGTTTAGACAGCGGTTCTAGCACAGATACGCAGTATTTT.

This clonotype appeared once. This CDR3 is CASRVPRRNTEAFF. The CDR3 nucleotides read TGTGCCAGCAGGGTCCCCCGGAGAAACACTGAAGCTTTCTTT. The chain employs TRBV2 and TRBJ1-1; D not certain. The CDR3 runs to 14 residues. V was clipped by 6 bases and J by 2 bases, with 13 bases between them. CDR1 SNHLY and CDR2 FYNNEI come from the germline V gene.

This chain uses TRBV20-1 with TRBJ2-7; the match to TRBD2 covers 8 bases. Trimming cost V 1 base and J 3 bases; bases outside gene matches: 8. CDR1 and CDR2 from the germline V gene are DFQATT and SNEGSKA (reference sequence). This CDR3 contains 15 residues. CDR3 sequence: CSARVPSGGNYEQYF. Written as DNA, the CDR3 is TGCAGTGCTAGAGTCCCCAGCGGGGGTAACTACGAGCAGTACTTC.

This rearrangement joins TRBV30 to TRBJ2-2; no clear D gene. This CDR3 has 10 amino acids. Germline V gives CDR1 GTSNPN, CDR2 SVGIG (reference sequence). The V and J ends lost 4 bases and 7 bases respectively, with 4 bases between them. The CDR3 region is CAWMGGELFF. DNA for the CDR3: TGTGCCTGGATGGGCGGGGAGCTGTTTTTT.

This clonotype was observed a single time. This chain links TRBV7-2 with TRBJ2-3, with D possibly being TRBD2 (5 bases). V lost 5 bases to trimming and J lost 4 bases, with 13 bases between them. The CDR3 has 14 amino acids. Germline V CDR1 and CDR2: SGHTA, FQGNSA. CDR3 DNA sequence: TGTGCCAGCAGCCTTGGCGGAGGTCCAGATACGCAGTATTTT. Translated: CASSLGGGPDTQYF.

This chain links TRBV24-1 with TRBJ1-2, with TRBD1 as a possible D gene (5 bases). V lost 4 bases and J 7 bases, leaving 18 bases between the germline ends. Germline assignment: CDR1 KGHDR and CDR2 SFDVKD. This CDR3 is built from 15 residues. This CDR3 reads CATSESGTGPGGYTF. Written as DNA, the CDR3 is TGTGCCACCAGTGAGTCCGGGACCGGCCCCGGTGGCTACACCTTC.

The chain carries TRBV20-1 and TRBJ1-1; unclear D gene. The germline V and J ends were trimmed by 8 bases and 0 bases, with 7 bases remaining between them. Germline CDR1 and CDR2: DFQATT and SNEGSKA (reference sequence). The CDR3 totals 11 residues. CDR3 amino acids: CSILMNTEAFF. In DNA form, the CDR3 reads TGCAGTATCCTTATGAACACTGAAGCTTTCTTT.

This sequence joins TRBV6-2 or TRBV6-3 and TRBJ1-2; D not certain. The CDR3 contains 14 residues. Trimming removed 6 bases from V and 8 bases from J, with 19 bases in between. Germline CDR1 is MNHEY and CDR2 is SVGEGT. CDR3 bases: TGTGCCAGCAGCCTGGACGGTGTGGTAAGGGGCTACACCTTC. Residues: CASSLDGVVRGYTF.

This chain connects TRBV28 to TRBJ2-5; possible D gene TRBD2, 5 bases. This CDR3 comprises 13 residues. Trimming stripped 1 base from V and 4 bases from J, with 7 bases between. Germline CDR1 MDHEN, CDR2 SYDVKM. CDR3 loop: CASSLSGRETQYF. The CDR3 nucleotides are TGTGCCAGCAGTTTATCGGGGAGAGAGACCCAGTACTTC.

The CDR3 bases are TGTGCCAGCCAAACCTACCTAGGACAGTTCACAGATACGCAGTATTTT. Encoded protein: CASQTYLGQFTDTQYF. V usage is TRBV27 and J usage is TRBJ2-3, with D perhaps matching TRBD1 (6 bases). Germline V lookup: CDR1 MNHEY, CDR2 SMNVEV (reference sequence). The CDR3 is made up of 16 amino acids. Trimming took off 8 bases at V and 2 bases at J, with 20 bases between the two ends.

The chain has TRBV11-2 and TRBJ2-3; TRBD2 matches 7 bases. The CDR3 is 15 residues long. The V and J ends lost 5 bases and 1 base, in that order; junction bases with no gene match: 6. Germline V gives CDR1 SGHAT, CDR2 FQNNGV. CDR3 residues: CASSPQAGRTDTQYF. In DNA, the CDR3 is TGTGCCAGCAGCCCCCAAGCGGGACGCACAGATACGCAGTATTTT.

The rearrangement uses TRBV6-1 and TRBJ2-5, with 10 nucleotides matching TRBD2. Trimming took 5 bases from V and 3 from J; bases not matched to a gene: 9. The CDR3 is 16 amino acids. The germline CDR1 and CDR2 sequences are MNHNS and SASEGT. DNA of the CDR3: TGTGCCAGCAGTCCTATTAGCGGGGGGACAAAAGAGACCCAGTACTTC. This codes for CASSPISGGTKETQYF.

The CDR3 sequence: CASSQEKQGAGNQPQHF. The CDR3 coding sequence is TGTGCCAGCAGCCAAGAGAAACAGGGCGCGGGCAATCAGCCCCAGCATTTT. The chain uses TRBV3-1 and TRBJ1-5, with a weak D call TRBD1 (6 bases). With 0 bases removed from V and 2 bases from J, the gap between germline ends came to 14 bases. The length of the CDR3 is 17 residues. Germline values: CDR1 LGHDT, CDR2 YNNKEL (reference sequence).

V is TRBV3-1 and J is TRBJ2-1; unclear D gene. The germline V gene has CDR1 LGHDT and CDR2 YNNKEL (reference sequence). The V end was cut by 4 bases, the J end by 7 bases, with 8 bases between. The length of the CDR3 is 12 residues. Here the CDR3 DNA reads TGTGCCAGCAGCCGGTCGTCTAATGAGCAGTTCTTC. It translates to CASSRSSNEQFF.

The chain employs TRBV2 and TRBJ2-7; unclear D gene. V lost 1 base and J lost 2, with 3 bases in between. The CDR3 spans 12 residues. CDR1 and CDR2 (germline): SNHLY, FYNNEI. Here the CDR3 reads CASSEGTYEQYF. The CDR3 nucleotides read TGTGCCAGCAGTGAAGGGACCTACGAGCAGTACTTC.

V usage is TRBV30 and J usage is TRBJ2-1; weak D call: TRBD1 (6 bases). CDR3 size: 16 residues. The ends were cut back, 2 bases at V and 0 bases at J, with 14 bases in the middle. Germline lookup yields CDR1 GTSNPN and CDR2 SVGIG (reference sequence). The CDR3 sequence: CAWSRAQGSSYNEQFF. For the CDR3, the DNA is TGTGCCTGGAGTCGCGCTCAGGGGAGCTCCTACAATGAGCAGTTCTTC.

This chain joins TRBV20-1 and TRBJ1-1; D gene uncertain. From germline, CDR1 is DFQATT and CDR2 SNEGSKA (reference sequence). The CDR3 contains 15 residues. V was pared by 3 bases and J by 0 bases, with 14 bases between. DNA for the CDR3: TGCAGTGCTAGTACGGGGATGGACCTGAACACTGAAGCTTTCTTT. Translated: CSASTGMDLNTEAFF.

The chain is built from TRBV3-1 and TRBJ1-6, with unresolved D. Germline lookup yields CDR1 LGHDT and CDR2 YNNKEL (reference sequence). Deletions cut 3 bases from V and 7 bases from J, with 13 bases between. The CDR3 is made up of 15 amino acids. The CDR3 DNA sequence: TGTGCCAGCAGCCACGACGGTCGCCTCAATTCACCCCTCCACTTT. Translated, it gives CASSHDGRLNSPLHF.